Listed here are 8 T cell receptor beta chains from one sample, sequenced in a study of blood T cells in healthy people across ages. Primed by a sample-barcoded 5' primer and a J-beta primer mix, a second PCR proceeded for about 7 to 12 cycles. TCRdb processed the 5' RACE reads anew with MiXCR; each CDR3 protein has one entry. The sample includes about 800,000 distinct CDR3 sequences, more than 20% of them seen just once. This same sample was also taken into another study, of T cells of mothers and their children.

Input material: blood. All receptors derive from a boy aged 5-17 years in good health.

Note on this clonotype: One junction end disagrees with the germline gene, perhaps due to a read error. The chain is built from TRBV15 and TRBJ2-1; possible D gene TRBD2, 6 bases. CDR1 is LNHNV and CDR2 is YYDKDF in the germline V gene (reference sequence). CDR3 size: 17 residues. CDR3 coding DNA: TGTGCCGCCAGCAGAGACGCTCCGGGACTTCCTAGAAATGAGCAGTTCTTC. This sequence encodes CAASRDAPGLPRNEQFF.

This clonotype was counted a few times. The chain carries TRBV28 and TRBJ1-4; D is unresolved. The CDR3 covers 16 residues. CDR1 and CDR2 (germline): MDHEN, SYDVKM. V was shortened by 1 base and J by 0 bases, with 9 bases between the two germline ends. CDR3 in amino acids: CASSLYSGATNEKLFF. The DNA of the CDR3 is TGTGCCAGCAGTTTATACAGTGGGGCAACTAATGAAAAACTGTTTTTT.

The gene calls are TRBV5-1 and TRBJ2-5, with 8 bases that match TRBD1. The junction had 15 bases not matched to a gene; V was cut back by 4 bases and J by 1 base. The CDR3 loop spans 18 amino acids. Germline V lookup: CDR1 SGHRS, CDR2 YFSETQ. The CDR3 DNA reads as TGCGCCAGCAGCATCGGACAGGGCAGGGATTTCCCCCAAGAGACCCAGTACTTC. The encoded protein is CASSIGQGRDFPQETQYF. The full variable domain, completed using reference TRBV5-1 and TRBJ2-5, is KAGVTQTPRYLIKTRGQQVTLSCSPISGHRSVSWYQQTPGQGLQFLFEYFSETQRNKGNFPGRFSGRQFSNSRSEMNVSTLELGDSALYLCASSIGQGRDFPQETQYFGPGTRLLVL.

The chain carries TRBV4-3 and TRBJ2-3, with 12 nucleotides matching TRBD2. The CDR3 sequence is 18 residues long. Unmatched junction bases numbered 10, after V lost 3 bases and J lost 3 bases. Looked up from germline, CDR1 is LGHNA and CDR2 is YSLEER. CDR3 DNA sequence: TGCGCCAGCAGCCAGCGTCAGACTAGCGGGGGCCCTACAGATACGCAGTATTTT. Protein product: CASSQRQTSGGPTDTQYF.

To note about this clonotype: Possible read error: a much larger clone is one base away. V and J are TRBV10-3 and TRBJ1-5; D is uncertain. The CDR3 consists of 12 residues. Germline CDR1 reads ENHRY; CDR2 reads SYGVKD. Trimming shortened V by 2 bases and J by 5 bases, and 4 bases separated the two germline ends. The CDR3 DNA follows: TGTGCCATCAGTGAGGGGGATCAGCCCCAGCATTTT. Encoded protein: CAISEGDQPQHF.

The chain employs TRBV6-2 or TRBV6-3 and TRBJ2-1; TRBD2 aligns across 9 bases. The trim removed 5 bases at V and 5 bases at J, leaving 4 bases unmatched. The CDR3 covers 14 residues. The germline V gene encodes CDR1 MNHEY and CDR2 SVGEGT. CDR3 protein: CASSRGTSNNEQFF. The CDR3 DNA sequence: TGTGCCAGCAGTAGAGGGACTAGCAACAATGAGCAGTTCTTC.

The V gene is TRBV10-3, the J gene TRBJ2-1; D assignment may be TRBD1 or TRBD2 (6 bases each). Germline CDR1 reads ENHRY; CDR2 reads SYGVKD. The CDR3 is 12 amino acids. Between the trimmed V and J ends, which lost 0 bases and 11 bases, there was a span of 8 bases. For the CDR3, the DNA is TGTGCCATCAGTGAGTCAGGGGGGAAGCAGTTCTTC. This codes for CAISESGGKQFF.

The chain has TRBV7-6 and TRBJ2-5; 8 nucleotides align to TRBD2. The V and J ends lost 5 bases and 2 bases, in that order; junction bases with no gene match: 19. The CDR3 extends over 19 amino acids. Germline CDR1 and CDR2: SGHVS and FNYEAQ. Here the CDR3 DNA reads TGTGCCAGCAGCCTAAGCCCCAGTGCGGCTAGCGGGTTTCAAGAGACCCAGTACTTC. Protein sequence: CASSLSPSAASGFQETQYF.